These 26 T cell receptor beta chains were sequenced from one sample in a study of CD8+ T cells in alopecia areata. Extraction of RNA preceded its reverse transcription into cDNA, which served as the sequencing template. The assay was immunoSEQ multiplex PCR, and TCRdb's table has in-frame clones only and misses some. Among over 110,000 clones, approximately 50% were seen once, and the ten largest hold more than 0.95%. Sequencing was performed on CD4+ T cells sorted from blood, taken at week 0. These receptors all stem from a human donor with alopecia areata.

The chain combines TRBV11-1 with TRBJ2-3; 7 positions agree with TRBD2. The CDR3 sequence is 14 residues long. Trimming took 3 bases from V and 2 from J; bases not matched to a gene: 2. Germline loops: CDR1 SGHAT, CDR2 FQDESV (reference sequence). This CDR3 is CASSFGTTTDTQYF. The CDR3 DNA follows: TGTGCCAGCAGCTTCGGGACTACCACAGATACGCAGTATTTT.

The CDR3 bases are TGTGCCATCAGTGAGACCACAGGGAATCGGGACCAGACCCAGTACTTC. This gives the protein CAISETTGNRDQTQYF. The V gene is TRBV10-3, the J gene TRBJ2-5; tentatively, D is TRBD1 (6 bases). The V and J ends lost 2 bases and 6 bases respectively, with 19 bases between them. The CDR3 is made up of 16 amino acids. Germline V gene data show CDR1 as ENHRY and CDR2 as SYGVKD.

The rearrangement uses TRBV11-2 and TRBJ2-5; 11 bases align to TRBD2. V lost 5 bases, J lost 4 bases, and 6 bases stayed unmatched. Germline CDR1 SGHAT, CDR2 FQNNGV. The CDR3 consists of 15 residues. The CDR3 nucleotides read TGTGCCAGCAGCCGACTAGCGGGACTAGGAGAGACCCAGTACTTC. It codes for CASSRLAGLGETQYF.

The chain is built from TRBV15 and TRBJ2-1; 15 bases are a match to TRBD2. Germline-derived CDR1 and CDR2 are LNHNV and YYDKDF (reference sequence). The length of the CDR3 is 15 residues. Trimming at V came to 3 bases and at J to 6 bases, leaving 0 bases not matched to a gene. In DNA form, the CDR3 reads TGTGCCACCAGCAGGGGACTAGCGGGAGGCAATGAGCAGTTCTTC. Residues: CATSRGLAGGNEQFF.

In its sample, this clone was seen a few times. The rearrangement links TRBV23-1 to TRBJ1-3; D is unclear. TRBV23-1 counts as an open reading frame of uncertain function. This CDR3 comprises 15 residues. V was shortened by 8 bases and J by 0 bases, with 14 bases between the two germline ends. The CDR3 DNA reads as TGCGCCAGCGACGGGGAGGGAGTCTCTGGAAACACCATATATTTT. Amino acids: CASDGEGVSGNTIYF.

The chain links TRBV30 to TRBJ2-5, with 13 bases lining up with TRBD2. The germline gives CDR1 GTSNPN, CDR2 SVGIG (reference sequence). The trim removed 2 bases at V and 4 bases at J, leaving 4 bases unmatched. The CDR3 extends over 15 amino acids. The CDR3 loop reads CAWSLGLAGTETQYF. In nucleotides, the CDR3 is TGTGCCTGGAGTCTGGGACTAGCGGGAACAGAGACCCAGTACTTC.

This clone was observed a few times. V gene TRBV15 combines with J gene TRBJ2-5, with 10 positions matching TRBD1. Germline values: CDR1 LNHNV, CDR2 YYDKDF (reference sequence). This CDR3 region has 18 residues. Losses at the gene ends were 0 bases for V and 5 bases for J; bases not matched to a gene: 12. CDR3 in amino acids: CATSREFRTGGSRETQYF. The CDR3 region has the DNA TGTGCCACCAGCAGAGAATTTAGGACAGGGGGTTCGAGGGAGACCCAGTACTTC. The whole variable domain, remainder taken from reference TRBV15 and TRBJ2-5, is DAMVIQNPRYQVTQFGKPVTLSCSQTLNHNVMYWYQQKSSQAPKLLFHYYDKDFNNEADTPDNFQSRRPNTSFCFLDIRSPGLGDTAMYLCATSREFRTGGSRETQYFGPGTRLLVL.

This sequence joins TRBV25-1 and TRBJ2-1; 7 positions agree with TRBD2. This CDR3 region has 17 residues. In germline, CDR1 is MGHDK, CDR2 SYGVNS. Trimming removed 5 bases from V and 1 base from J; junction bases left unmatched: 11. DNA for the CDR3: TGTGCCAGCAGTTCACCATTAGCGGGTTATTCCTACAATGAGCAGTTCTTC. Amino acids: CASSSPLAGYSYNEQFF.

This clone was recorded a few times. The V call is TRBV29-1, the J call TRBJ2-7; D might be TRBD1 (6 bases). CDR3 length: 14 amino acids. The germline gives CDR1 SQVTM, CDR2 ANQGSEA. The V gene lost 4 bases and the J gene lost 1 base, with 14 bases spanning the gap. The chain's CDR3 is CSVAAAGASYEQYF. The DNA for the CDR3 is TGCAGCGTTGCAGCGGCAGGGGCATCCTACGAGCAGTACTTC.

The chain has TRBV27 and TRBJ2-6; D ambiguous. Trimming shortened V by 3 bases and J by 2 bases, and 8 bases separated the two germline ends. CDR3 length equals 15 residues. Germline CDR1 MNHEY, CDR2 SMNVEV (reference sequence). CDR3: CASSFSRAGANVLTF. The CDR3 region has the DNA TGTGCCAGCAGTTTTTCCCGGGCTGGGGCCAACGTCCTGACTTTC.

This chain links TRBV29-1 with TRBJ2-4; D perhaps matches TRBD2 (6 bases). The CDR3 spans 15 residues. Deletions cut 4 bases from V and 3 bases from J, with 16 bases between. CDR1 is SQVTM and CDR2 is ANQGSEA in the germline V gene. CDR3 in DNA: TGCAGCGTTGTTCGGCGGGACGGAGGCAAAAACATTCAGTACTTC. Translation gives CSVVRRDGGKNIQYF.

The chain has TRBV10-3 and TRBJ2-5, with D possibly being TRBD2 (5 bases). The CDR3 runs to 14 residues. Per the germline V gene, CDR1 is ENHRY and CDR2 is SYGVKD. Trimming pared 0 bases from V and 2 bases from J, leaving 7 bases between. Here the CDR3 DNA reads TGTGCCATCAGTGAGTCGTCGGGACAAGAGACCCAGTACTTC. This sequence encodes CAISESSGQETQYF.

The gene calls are TRBV5-1 and TRBJ1-1; the match to TRBD1 covers 7 bases. Germline trimming cut 0 bases from V and 1 base from J; bases unmatched to any gene: 6. The CDR3 has 16 amino acids. Looked up from germline, CDR1 is SGHRS and CDR2 is YFSETQ. CDR3 in DNA: TGCGCCAGCAGCTTGGCGCAGGGGGAAGGGAACACTGAAGCTTTCTTT. This gives the protein CASSLAQGEGNTEAFF.

This sequence joins TRBV6-6 and TRBJ2-5, with unresolved D. Germline V gene sequence: CDR1 MNHNY, CDR2 SVGAGI (reference sequence). Trimming took off 6 bases at V and 4 bases at J, with 9 bases between the two ends. The CDR3 consists of 12 residues. The CDR3 DNA sequence: TGTGCCAGCAGCACTCGAGGAGAGACCCAGTACTTC. It codes for CASSTRGETQYF.

The chain is built from TRBV7-2 and TRBJ2-5; 8 bases are a match to TRBD1. This CDR3 spans 12 amino acids. Germline V CDR1 and CDR2: SGHTA, FQGNSA. Germline trimming cut 5 bases from V and 5 bases from J; bases unmatched to any gene: 1. CDR3 in amino acids: CASSHRGETQYF. In DNA, the CDR3 is TGTGCCAGCAGCCACAGGGGGGAGACCCAGTACTTC.

V usage is TRBV11-2 and J usage is TRBJ2-6; 7 nucleotides align to TRBD2. Losses at the gene ends were 6 bases for V and 0 bases for J; bases not matched to a gene: 8. CDR1 is SGHAT and CDR2 is FQNNGV in the germline V gene. The CDR3 runs 17 residues. The CDR3 DNA reads as TGTGCCAGCAGGCGACTAGCCCGGCGCTCTGGGGCCAACGTCCTGACTTTC. Residues: CASRRLARRSGANVLTF.

This chain connects TRBV7-2 to TRBJ1-5, with 9 bases matching TRBD1. The CDR3 sequence is 14 residues long. The junction had 8 bases not matched to a gene; V was cut back by 5 bases and J by 9 bases. CDR1 SGHTA and CDR2 FQGNSA come from the germline V gene. CDR3 DNA: TGTGCCAGCAGCGACAGGGACAGGGCTGGGCCCCAGCATTTT. It encodes CASSDRDRAGPQHF. The whole variable domain, remainder taken from reference TRBV7-2 and TRBJ1-5, is GAGVSQSPSNKVTEKGKDVELRCDPISGHTALYWYRQSLGQGLEFLIYFQGNSAPDKSGLPSDRFSAERTGGSVSTLTIQRTQQEDSAVYLCASSDRDRAGPQHFGDGTRLSIL.

In this sample, this clone turned up a few times. The chain has TRBV4-2 and TRBJ2-1; TRBD1 matches 9 bases. This CDR3 region has 14 residues. Germline V gene data show CDR1 as LGHNA and CDR2 as YNFKEQ. V lost 1 base to trimming and J lost 7 bases; unmatched junction nucleotides: 2. The DNA of the CDR3 is TGTGCCAGCAGCCAAGGGGACAGGGAGAATGAGCAGTTCTTC. Translating gives CASSQGDRENEQFF.

The chain joins TRBV30 to TRBJ1-1; tentative D call: TRBD1 (6 bases). CDR1 and CDR2 from the germline V gene are GTSNPN and SVGIG (reference sequence). V was clipped by 8 bases and J by 5 bases, with 15 bases between them. The CDR3 covers 12 residues. CDR3 amino acids: CARGQGVTEAFF. CDR3 bases: TGTGCCCGGGGGCAGGGTGTAACTGAAGCTTTCTTT. Using reference TRBV30 and TRBJ1-1 for the parts outside the CDR3, the full variable domain is SQTIHQWPATLVQPVGSPLSLECTVEGTSNPNLYWYRQAAGRGLQLLFYSVGIGQISSEVPQNLSASRPQDRQFILSSKKLLLSDSGFYLCARGQGVTEAFFGQGTRLTVV.

The V gene is TRBV7-9, the J gene TRBJ2-7; weak D call: TRBD1 (5 bases). This CDR3 region has 13 residues. Per the germline V gene, CDR1 is SEHNR and CDR2 is FQNEAQ (reference sequence). V was trimmed by 5 bases and J by 3 bases, leaving 11 bases between them. The CDR3 coding sequence is TGTGCCAGCAGCCCTGACAGCCTCTACGAGCAGTACTTC. It encodes CASSPDSLYEQYF.

This chain uses TRBV7-3 with TRBJ2-2, with TRBD2 identical over 8 bases. Germline V gives CDR1 SGHTA, CDR2 FQGTGA. This CDR3 contains 19 residues. J lost 3 bases, V lost 3 bases, and 15 bases had no gene match. CDR3 bases: TGTGCCAGCAGCTTCCAACCCTTCGGGGTAGCGGGATACACCGGGGAGCTGTTTTTT. As protein: CASSFQPFGVAGYTGELFF.

This clone was seen a handful of times. V and J are TRBV29-1 and TRBJ2-7, with D possibly TRBD1 on 7 matching bases. Germline V gene lookup returns CDR1 SQVTM and CDR2 ANQGSEA. Trimming took 6 bases from V and 1 from J, leaving 19 bases between them. The CDR3 is 15 amino acids. This CDR3 reads CSVIGLRDRSYEQYF. Here the CDR3 DNA reads TGCAGCGTCATCGGGTTGCGGGACAGATCCTACGAGCAGTACTTC.

The table lists this clone with a few counts. The chain couples TRBV25-1 to TRBJ2-3; D is perhaps TRBD1 (5 bases). The length of the CDR3 is 13 residues. Trimming pared 2 bases from V and 4 bases from J, leaving 7 bases between. CDR1 and CDR2 from the germline V gene are MGHDK and SYGVNS. CDR3 nucleotides: TGTGCCAGCAGTGAAGGGGCGGCAGATACGCAGTATTTT. Encoded protein: CASSEGAADTQYF.

The rearrangement joins TRBV10-1 to TRBJ1-5; D gene uncertain. Germline assignment: CDR1 WNHNN and CDR2 SYGVQD (reference sequence). The CDR3 is made up of 13 amino acids. V was pared by 11 bases and J by 6 bases, with 17 bases between. CDR3 amino acids: CAPTDLFRQPQHF. The CDR3 coding sequence is TGCGCCCCGACCGACCTATTTCGTCAGCCCCAGCATTTT.

The chain is built from TRBV5-1 and TRBJ2-2; D possibly corresponds to TRBD1 (6 bases). CDR3 size: 17 residues. Trimming cost V 4 bases and J 3 bases, with 19 bases left between them. CDR1 is SGHRS, CDR2 YFSETQ, per germline. DNA for the CDR3: TGCGCCAGCAGCCTACCCCTAGGACAGTATGACACCGGGGAGCTGTTTTTT. Protein: CASSLPLGQYDTGELFF.

The chain couples TRBV23-1 to TRBJ2-2, with TRBD2 identical over 10 bases. TRBV23-1 is designated an ORF whose function remains uncertain. Trimming at V came to 0 bases and at J to 0 bases, leaving 4 bases not matched to a gene. This CDR3 is 18 amino acids long. This CDR3 reads CASSQSRAGGPNTGELFF. CDR3 nucleotides: TGCGCCAGCAGTCAATCACGAGCGGGAGGGCCGAACACCGGGGAGCTGTTTTTT.